A selection of T cell receptor beta chains follows, all from one sample in a study of cytomegalovirus exposure and HLA in healthy donors. Clones were sequenced by immunoSEQ multiplex PCR, and TCRdb holds only the in-frame ones, with some missing. The sample consists of more than 150,000 clones, 60% to 85% of them appearing once. The sample comprised PBMCs. Receptor source: a man aged 18 to 29 in good health and CMV-seronegative. Each CDR3 is given with its conserved first and last residue. Each record gives: J gene, clone size, D gene, V gene, CDR3 protein, CDR3 DNA. The D gene is left open where the match is weak. The listing skips clone size in some rows; elsewhere it reads once, few, many or a size class.

j_gene: TRBJ2-7; abundance: .; d_gene: .; v_gene: TRBV7-9; CDR3aa: CASTSEASYEQYF; CDR3nt: TGTGCCAGCACCTCGGAGGCCTCCTACGAGCAGTACTTC
j_gene: TRBJ2-3; abundance: .; d_gene: TRBD2; v_gene: TRBV30; CDR3aa: CAWSERGRTDTQYF; CDR3nt: TGTGCCTGGAGCGAGCGGGGGCGCACAGATACGCAGTATTTT
j_gene: TRBJ1-6; abundance: .; d_gene: .; v_gene: TRBV15; CDR3aa: CATSRETTLSPLHF; CDR3nt: TGTGCCACCAGCAGAGAAACAACGCTTTCACCCCTCCACTTT
j_gene: TRBJ1-2; abundance: few; d_gene: .; v_gene: TRBV25-1; CDR3aa: CASSEYRQGMGYGYTF; CDR3nt: TGTGCCAGCAGTGAATATAGGCAGGGCATGGGCTATGGCTACACCTTC
j_gene: TRBJ1-4; abundance: .; d_gene: .; v_gene: TRBV6-1; CDR3aa: CASSGTARGEKLFF; CDR3nt: TGTGCCAGCAGTGGGACGGCGCGGGGTGAAAAACTGTTTTTT
j_gene: TRBJ1-1; abundance: few; d_gene: .; v_gene: TRBV27; CDR3aa: CASSSRSDTEAFF; CDR3nt: TGTGCCAGCAGTTCCAGGTCGGACACTGAAGCTTTCTTT
j_gene: TRBJ1-2; abundance: .; d_gene: .; v_gene: TRBV7-9; CDR3aa: CASSKGSGVDYGYTF; CDR3nt: TGTGCCAGCTCGAAAGGTTCGGGGGTGGACTATGGCTACACCTTC
j_gene: TRBJ2-1; abundance: .; d_gene: TRBD1; v_gene: TRBV9; CDR3aa: CASSGGQGIYNEQFF; CDR3nt: TGTGCCAGCAGCGGCGGACAGGGGATCTACAATGAGCAGTTCTTC
j_gene: TRBJ1-2; abundance: .; d_gene: .; v_gene: TRBV28; CDR3aa: CATLGTPGGYTF; CDR3nt: TGTGCCACCTTGGGTACTCCGGGGGGCTACACCTTC
j_gene: TRBJ2-1; abundance: .; d_gene: .; v_gene: TRBV7-3; CDR3aa: CASSKGGAYNEQFF; CDR3nt: TGTGCCAGCAGCAAAGGAGGTGCCTACAATGAGCAGTTCTTC
j_gene: TRBJ2-7; abundance: few; d_gene: TRBD2; v_gene: TRBV5-4; CDR3aa: CASSLRSSGSYEQYF; CDR3nt: TGTGCCAGCAGCTTGAGGTCTAGCGGGTCCTACGAGCAGTACTTC
j_gene: TRBJ2-2; abundance: .; d_gene: TRBD1; v_gene: TRBV6-1; CDR3aa: CASSRDSYTGELFF; CDR3nt: TGTGCCAGCAGCAGGGACAGCTACACCGGGGAGCTGTTTTTT
j_gene: TRBJ1-1; abundance: .; d_gene: TRBD1; v_gene: TRBV28; CDR3aa: CASSPPGQVNTEAFF; CDR3nt: TGTGCCAGCAGCCCTCCGGGACAGGTCAACACTGAAGCTTTCTTT
j_gene: TRBJ2-1; abundance: .; d_gene: TRBD2; v_gene: TRBV9; CDR3aa: CASSVPGTSGGTYNEQFF; CDR3nt: TGTGCCAGCAGCGTTCCCGGGACTAGCGGGGGGACCTACAATGAGCAGTTCTTC
j_gene: TRBJ2-7; abundance: once; d_gene: .; v_gene: TRBV1; CDR3aa: CTSSQALSEQYF; CDR3nt: TGCACCAGCAGCCAAGCACTCTCCGAGCAGTACTTC
j_gene: TRBJ2-7; abundance: few; d_gene: TRBD2; v_gene: TRBV10-3; CDR3aa: CAIGEGAGVMGGHPEQYF; CDR3nt: TGTGCCATCGGCGAGGGAGCGGGAGTAATGGGGGGCCATCCCGAGCAGTACTTC
j_gene: TRBJ2-2; abundance: once; d_gene: TRBD1; v_gene: TRBV30; CDR3aa: CAWKAGDRGLFLSNTGELFF; CDR3nt: TGTGCCTGGAAGGCGGGGGACAGGGGGTTGTTTCTGTCGAACACCGGGGAGCTGTTTTTT
j_gene: TRBJ1-1; abundance: few; d_gene: .; v_gene: TRBV7-9; CDR3aa: CSSSLRTTEAFF; CDR3nt: TGTTCCAGCAGCTTACGTACAACTGAAGCTTTCTTT
j_gene: TRBJ2-7; abundance: .; d_gene: .; v_gene: TRBV5-5; CDR3aa: CASRKGDYEQYF; CDR3nt: TGTGCCAGCAGAAAGGGGGACTACGAGCAGTACTTC
j_gene: TRBJ2-3; abundance: few; d_gene: .; v_gene: TRBV29-1; CDR3aa: CSGADWVTDTQYF; CDR3nt: TGCAGCGGTGCCGACTGGGTCACAGATACGCAGTATTTT
j_gene: TRBJ1-1; abundance: .; d_gene: TRBD1; v_gene: TRBV7-2; CDR3aa: CASSRDRGSGTEAFF; CDR3nt: TGTGCCAGCAGCAGGGACAGGGGGTCTGGCACTGAAGCTTTCTTT
j_gene: TRBJ2-5; abundance: .; d_gene: .; v_gene: TRBV6-6; CDR3aa: CATTRRGRGQETQYF; CDR3nt: TGTGCCACCACACGGAGGGGAAGAGGGCAAGAGACCCAGTACTTC
j_gene: TRBJ1-3; abundance: .; d_gene: .; v_gene: TRBV7-9; CDR3aa: CASSLAGPISGNTIYF; CDR3nt: TGTGCCAGCAGCTTAGCTGGGCCCATATCTGGAAACACCATATATTTT
j_gene: TRBJ1-2; abundance: .; d_gene: .; v_gene: TRBV9; CDR3aa: CASSIPVLGYTF; CDR3nt: TGTGCCAGCAGCATCCCGGTCCTTGGCTACACCTTC
j_gene: TRBJ2-3; abundance: .; d_gene: TRBD2; v_gene: TRBV6-1; CDR3aa: CASSEMVGGAGDTQYF; CDR3nt: TGTGCCAGCAGTGAAATGGTCGGGGGGGCGGGAGATACGCAGTATTTT
j_gene: TRBJ2-3; abundance: .; d_gene: .; v_gene: TRBV6-6; CDR3aa: CASSFRQADTQYF; CDR3nt: TGTGCCAGCAGCTTCCGACAGGCAGATACGCAGTATTTT
j_gene: TRBJ2-3; abundance: .; d_gene: TRBD2; v_gene: TRBV4-1; CDR3aa: CASSQDLSGMAQYF; CDR3nt: TGCGCCAGCAGCCAAGATCTGAGCGGGATGGCGCAGTATTTT
j_gene: TRBJ1-1; abundance: .; d_gene: .; v_gene: TRBV11-1; CDR3aa: CASRAGGYTEAFF; CDR3nt: TGTGCCAGCAGGGCGGGCGGGTACACTGAAGCTTTCTTT
j_gene: TRBJ2-3; abundance: .; d_gene: TRBD2; v_gene: TRBV28; CDR3aa: CASSPSGGRTDTQYF; CDR3nt: TGTGCCAGCAGTCCAAGCGGGGGGCGCACAGATACGCAGTATTTT